This passage covers 22 T cell receptor beta chains from one sample sequenced in a study of cytomegalovirus exposure and HLA in healthy donors. TCRdb keeps only in-frame clones here, not all; method: immunoSEQ multiplex PCR. This table holds 130,000 to 150,000 clones, approximately 91% found once. The sequenced sample consisted of PBMCs. Receptors were obtained from a woman between 18 and 29 years old in good health and CMV-seropositive.

The chain joins TRBV28 to TRBJ1-2; no definite D call. The CDR3 covers 13 residues. The V and J ends lost 2 bases and 4 bases respectively, with 8 bases between them. CDR1 MDHEN and CDR2 SYDVKM come from the germline V gene. CDR3 DNA: TGTGCCAGCAGTTTACCCCAATCCTATGGCTACACCTTC. Amino acid sequence: CASSLPQSYGYTF.

V usage is TRBV5-1 and J usage is TRBJ2-3; 8 nucleotides align to TRBD2. Unmatched junction bases numbered 9, after V lost 0 bases and J lost 3 bases. Germline values: CDR1 SGHRS, CDR2 YFSETQ. CDR3 length: 17 residues. The CDR3 loop is CASSLGTGASGTDTQYF. CDR3 nucleotide sequence: TGCGCCAGCAGCTTGGGCACTGGGGCTAGCGGGACAGATACGCAGTATTTT.

The J gene is TRBJ2-1, the V gene TRBV2; 7 nucleotides match TRBD1. The CDR3 contains 14 residues. The V gene's germline CDR1 is SNHLY and CDR2 FYNNEI. The V segment lost 2 bases and the J segment 7 bases; nucleotides outside the gene matches: 5. As DNA, the CDR3 is TGTGCCAGCAGTGAAACAGGGGATAAGAATGAGCAGTTCTTC. Translated: CASSETGDKNEQFF.

The chain couples TRBV7-9 to TRBJ2-7, with D possibly being TRBD1 (6 bases). Germline V gene lookup returns CDR1 SEHNR and CDR2 FQNEAQ (reference sequence). CDR3 length: 13 amino acids. Trimming pared 7 bases from V and 4 bases from J, leaving 14 bases between. In nucleotides, the CDR3 is TGTGCCAGCATACAGGGCAGGGCATACGAGCAGTACTTC. This encodes CASIQGRAYEQYF.

This chain joins TRBV19 and TRBJ1-2; no clear D. The CDR3 totals 15 residues. Trimming left V 4 bases short and J 4 bases short, with 16 bases between. Per the germline V gene, CDR1 is LNHDA and CDR2 is SQIVND (reference sequence). The CDR3 DNA reads TGTGCCAGTAGTACCGACAAGAGGGAACCCTATGGCTACACCTTC. Residues: CASSTDKREPYGYTF. Looking up the rest from reference TRBV19 and TRBJ1-2 gives the full variable domain: DGGITQSPKYLFRKEGQNVTLSCEQNLNHDAMYWYRQDPGQGLRLIYYSQIVNDFQKGDIAEGYSVSREKKESFPLTVTSAQKNPTAFYLCASSTDKREPYGYTFGSGTRLTVV.

The chain combines TRBV28 with TRBJ1-4; D is uncertain. Germline loops: CDR1 MDHEN, CDR2 SYDVKM. Trimming removed 8 bases at V and 4 bases at J, with 11 bases between. This CDR3 contains 13 residues. The CDR3 is CASQTDFNEKLFF. The CDR3 nucleotides are TGTGCCAGCCAAACAGATTTTAATGAAAAACTGTTTTTT.

The chain employs TRBV6-1 and TRBJ2-1; TRBD2 agrees at 11 bases. The CDR3 length is 17 residues. The germline V gene encodes CDR1 MNHNS and CDR2 SASEGT. Trimming took 2 bases from V and 4 from J; bases not matched to a gene: 7. CDR3 bases: TGTGCCAGCAGTGAAAAGGGACTAGCGGTAGGATACAATGAGCAGTTCTTC. This encodes CASSEKGLAVGYNEQFF.

The chain employs TRBV15 and TRBJ1-5, with TRBD1 as a possible D gene (5 bases). From germline, CDR1 is LNHNV and CDR2 YYDKDF (reference sequence). V lost 1 base and J 0 bases, leaving 7 bases between the germline ends. The CDR3 is 15 amino acids. CDR3 amino acids: CATSRGQNSNQPQHF. The CDR3 region has the DNA TGTGCCACCAGCAGAGGACAGAATAGCAATCAGCCCCAGCATTTT.

The chain has TRBV6-6 and TRBJ1-2, with unresolved D. The length of the CDR3 is 13 residues. Germline V gene data show CDR1 as MNHNY and CDR2 as SVGAGI (reference sequence). V lost 2 bases and J 8 bases, leaving 12 bases between the germline ends. The CDR3, as DNA: TGTGCCAGCAGTTACGAGGGATATGGGGGCTACACCTTC. The encoded protein is CASSYEGYGGYTF.

This clone occurred once. The chain uses TRBV7-9 and TRBJ2-2; D not certain. Trimming pared 5 bases from V and 4 bases from J, leaving 17 bases between. CDR1 is SEHNR and CDR2 is FQNEAQ in the germline V gene (reference sequence). This CDR3 is built from 16 residues. The CDR3 DNA reads TGTGCCAGCAGCCGCGCTGCGGAGTTGGGCACCGGGGAGCTGTTTTTT. This translates into CASSRAAELGTGELFF.

V gene TRBV13 combines with J gene TRBJ2-7; TRBD1 aligns across 10 bases. CDR3 size: 12 residues. Germline CDR1 reads PRHDT; CDR2 reads FYEKMQ (reference sequence). J gave up 7 bases and V 5 bases, and 2 bases lay outside the gene matches. CDR3 coding DNA: TGTGCCAGCAGCATGGGACAGGGGGAGCAGTACTTC. Protein sequence: CASSMGQGEQYF.

The rearrangement joins TRBV30 to TRBJ2-2, with 10 bases lining up with TRBD1. The CDR3 covers 16 residues. Germline lookup yields CDR1 GTSNPN and CDR2 SVGIG (reference sequence). J gave up 3 bases and V 8 bases, and 12 bases lay outside the gene matches. The CDR3 DNA reads TGTGCCGGGACCGACAGGGGGCAACTTCACACCGGGGAGCTGTTTTTT. Encoded protein: CAGTDRGQLHTGELFF.

The chain recombines TRBV5-1 with TRBJ2-5; 8 bases map to TRBD2. Losses at the gene ends were 9 bases for V and 4 bases for J; bases not matched to a gene: 8. Germline lookup yields CDR1 SGHRS and CDR2 YFSETQ. The CDR3 is 13 residues long. The CDR3 is CATGPGGGETQYF. The CDR3 DNA follows: TGCGCCACCGGCCCGGGGGGGGGAGAGACCCAGTACTTC.

CDR3 loop: CASSGLAVVRGSYEQYF. The CDR3 DNA follows: TGCGCCAGCAGCGGGCTGGCTGTAGTCCGAGGGTCCTACGAGCAGTACTTC. The gene calls are TRBV5-1 and TRBJ2-7; tentative D call: TRBD2 (5 bases). The CDR3 extends over 17 amino acids. The V gene's germline CDR1 is SGHRS and CDR2 YFSETQ. Trimming removed 4 bases at V and 1 base at J, with 21 bases between. The whole variable domain, remainder taken from reference TRBV5-1 and TRBJ2-7, is KAGVTQTPRYLIKTRGQQVTLSCSPISGHRSVSWYQQTPGQGLQFLFEYFSETQRNKGNFPGRFSGRQFSNSRSEMNVSTLELGDSALYLCASSGLAVVRGSYEQYFGPGTRLTVT.

This chain links TRBV29-1 with TRBJ1-3; D might be TRBD1 (6 bases). V lost 4 bases to trimming and J lost 7 bases, with 14 bases between them. CDR3 length: 13 residues. In germline, CDR1 is SQVTM, CDR2 ANQGSEA. CDR3 nucleotide sequence: TGCAGCGTTGGGGACAACCCGGCGAACACCATATATTTT. Translation gives CSVGDNPANTIYF.

The chain has TRBV6-5 and TRBJ1-2; D remains ambiguous. This CDR3 has 14 residues. V was pared by 0 bases and J by 6 bases, with 11 bases between. Germline V gene lookup returns CDR1 MNHEY and CDR2 SVGAGI. This chain's CDR3 is CASSYSIVTDGYTF. CDR3 DNA sequence: TGTGCCAGCAGTTACTCGATAGTGACTGATGGCTACACCTTC.

V gene TRBV5-1 combines with J gene TRBJ2-7, with TRBD2 identical over 11 bases. The germline V gene has CDR1 SGHRS and CDR2 YFSETQ. V lost 4 bases and J lost 5; bases outside the gene matches: 8. The CDR3 contains 15 residues. The CDR3 protein is CASSPQTSGTNEQYF. The CDR3 bases are TGCGCCAGCAGCCCGCAGACTAGCGGGACAAACGAGCAGTACTTC.

The chain couples TRBV7-2 to TRBJ2-1; TRBD1 is a possible D gene (5 bases). Germline V gene sequence: CDR1 SGHTA, CDR2 FQGNSA. The ends were cut back, 5 bases at V and 0 bases at J, with 11 bases in the middle. The CDR3 has 15 residues. For the CDR3, the DNA is TGTGCCAGCAGCCTGGGGCTACTCTCCTACAATGAGCAGTTCTTC. Translated: CASSLGLLSYNEQFF.

The chain recombines TRBV5-5 with TRBJ1-2, with D hard to call. Germline loops: CDR1 SGHKS, CDR2 YYEKEE (reference sequence). There are 14 residues in the CDR3. V was pared by 0 bases and J by 1 base, with 7 bases between. The CDR3 here is CASSLGASNYGYTF. The CDR3 region has the DNA TGTGCCAGCAGCTTGGGGGCCAGTAACTATGGCTACACCTTC.

The chain carries TRBV6-6 and TRBJ2-7; 10 bases are shared with TRBD1. J gave up 5 bases and V 0 bases, and 4 bases lay outside the gene matches. Germline loops: CDR1 MNHNY, CDR2 SVGAGI (reference sequence). The CDR3 totals 15 residues. CDR3 nucleotides: TGTGCCAGCAGTTACTCAGGGACAGGGGTCCACGAGCAGTACTTC. This sequence encodes CASSYSGTGVHEQYF.

The V and J genes are TRBV5-1 and TRBJ2-7; 10 bases are shared with TRBD1. The CDR3 length is 14 residues. In germline, CDR1 is SGHRS, CDR2 YFSETQ. V lost 5 bases and J lost 2; bases outside the gene matches: 4. CDR3 DNA: TGCGCCAGCAGTGGACAGGGGGTCCCCTACGAGCAGTACTTC. Its translation: CASSGQGVPYEQYF.

The rearrangement uses TRBV4-3 and TRBJ1-2, with 7 bases fitting TRBD1. The trim removed 0 bases at V and 8 bases at J, leaving 9 bases unmatched. The CDR3 totals 15 residues. Germline V gene data show CDR1 as LGHNA and CDR2 as YSLEER. CDR3 coding DNA: TGCGCCAGCAGCCAAGACAACTCTCCGGGACAGGGCTACACCTTC. Protein product: CASSQDNSPGQGYTF.